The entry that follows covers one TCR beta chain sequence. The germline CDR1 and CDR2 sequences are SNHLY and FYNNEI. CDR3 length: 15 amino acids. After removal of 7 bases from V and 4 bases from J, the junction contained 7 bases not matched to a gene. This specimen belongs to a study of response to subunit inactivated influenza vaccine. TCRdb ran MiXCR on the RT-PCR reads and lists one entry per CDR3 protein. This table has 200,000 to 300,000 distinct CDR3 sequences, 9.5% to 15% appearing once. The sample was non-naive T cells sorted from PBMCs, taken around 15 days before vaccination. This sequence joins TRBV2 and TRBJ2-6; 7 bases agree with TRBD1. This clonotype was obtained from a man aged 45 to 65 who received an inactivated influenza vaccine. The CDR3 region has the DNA TGTGCCAGCAAAAGCGACAGGGCGGGGGCCAACGTCCTGACTTTC. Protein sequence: CASKSDRAGANVLTF.